This note documents a single T cell receptor beta chain sequence. This CDR3 is built from 14 residues. V was pared by 6 bases and J by 2 bases, with 9 bases of the junction left unmatched. CDR1 is SQVTM and CDR2 is ANQGSEA in the germline V gene. As originally analysed: Scientists estimated how many nucleated cells there were by amplifying reference gene primers. Using immunoSEQ multiplex PCR, the repertoire was profiled, and TCRdb retains in-frame clones only, with some absent. V, J and clone size are those of that table, while D and trimming were read from the DNA. The sample lists approximately 12,000 clones; 75% to 90% were seen once. The data belong to a study of blood T cell repertoires in COVID-19. Study information: The United States, Italy and Spain were the sources of the acute and convalescent COVID-19 samples.

The chain joins TRBV29-1 to TRBJ2-5, with 7 bases fitting TRBD2. The sequencing input was peripheral blood. The TCR comes from a human donor in a cohort sampled during active COVID-19. This CDR3 is CSVGPSGSQETQYF. The CDR3 DNA follows: TGCAGCGTGGGCCCTAGCGGCTCACAAGAGACCCAGTACTTC.